This TCR beta chain emerged from a study of blood T cell repertoires in COVID-19. Study summary: The cDNA or gDNA used as material had been derived from T cells, B-cell-depleted T cells, or PBMCs.

Original analysis: Scientists estimated how many nucleated cells there were by amplifying reference gene primers. Assay: immunoSEQ multiplex PCR; the TCRdb copy retains only in-frame clones and omits some. The V and J calls and clone size come from that table; D and trimming were worked out from the DNA. In the table there are about 260,000 clones, over 75% of which are singletons. The CDR3 sequence is 14 residues long. V shed 2 bases and J shed 7 bases, with 11 bases lying between them. Germline V gene lookup returns CDR1 MDHEN and CDR2 SYDVKM. This TCR came from a woman in her forties or fifties with acute or convalescent COVID-19. The sample was peripheral blood. The V and J genes are TRBV28 and TRBJ1-4; TRBD1 is a possible D gene (5 bases). The CDR3 bases are TGTGCCAGCAGTTTACAGGGATCTGGTGAAAAACTGTTTTTT. This codes for CASSLQGSGEKLFF.